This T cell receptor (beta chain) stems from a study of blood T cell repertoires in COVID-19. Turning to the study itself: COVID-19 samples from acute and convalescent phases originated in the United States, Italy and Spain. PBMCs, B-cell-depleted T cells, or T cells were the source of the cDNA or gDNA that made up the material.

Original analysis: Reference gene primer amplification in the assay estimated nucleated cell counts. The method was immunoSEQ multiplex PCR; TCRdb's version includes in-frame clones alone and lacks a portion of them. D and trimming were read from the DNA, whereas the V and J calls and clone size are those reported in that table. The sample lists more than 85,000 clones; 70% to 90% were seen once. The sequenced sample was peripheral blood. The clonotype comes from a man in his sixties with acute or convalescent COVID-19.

CDR3 loop: CAIFGTGGKETQYF. In DNA form, the CDR3 reads TGTGCCATCTTCGGGACAGGGGGCAAGGAGACCCAGTACTTC. The chain is built from TRBV7-9 and TRBJ2-5; TRBD1 aligns across 12 bases. The CDR3 sequence is 14 residues long. In germline, CDR1 is SEHNR, CDR2 FQNEAQ (reference sequence). The ends lost 10 bases at V and 5 bases at J; junction bases unmatched: 8. The entire variable domain, with the rest obtained from reference TRBV7-9 and TRBJ2-5, is as follows: DTGVSQNPRHKITKRGQNVTFRCDPISEHNRLYWYRQTLGQGPEFLTYFQNEAQLEKSRLLSDRFSAERPKGSFSTLEIQRTEQGDSAMYLCAIFGTGGKETQYFGPGTRLLVL.